The 5 T cell receptor beta chains reported below all come from one sample, sequenced in a study of shared clonotypes between healthy human individuals. The protocol was immunoSEQ multiplex PCR, while the TCRdb copy is restricted to in-frame clones and leaves out a portion. The data contain around 1,000,000 clones, roughly 77% of them singletons. The sample comprised memory CD4+ T cells from PBMCs. Subset indicated: CD45RA-negative fraction. The receptors here all came from a man younger than 30 in good health. Some clones in this sample may be carry-over from other donors' samples.

J is TRBJ1-3 and V is TRBV18; 7 nucleotides line up with TRBD1. Germline CDR1 reads KGHSH; CDR2 reads LQKENI. The V gene end was trimmed by 6 bases and the J gene end by 2 bases; junction bases not matched to a gene: 4. The CDR3 runs to 14 residues. The CDR3 reads CASSTQGTGNTIYF. The CDR3, as DNA: TGTGCCAGCTCCACACAGGGGACTGGAAACACCATATATTTT.

The CDR3 loop reads CASRGSGSAYEQYF. The CDR3 DNA sequence: TGTGCCAGCAGGGGTAGCGGGAGTGCCTACGAGCAGTACTTC. The chain is built from TRBV6-5 and TRBJ2-7; 9 bases fit TRBD2. The germline gives CDR1 MNHEY, CDR2 SVGAGI. J gave up 2 bases and V 6 bases, and 5 bases lay outside the gene matches. The CDR3 sequence is 14 residues long.

The rearrangement uses TRBV27 and TRBJ2-7; D gene uncertain. This CDR3 contains 13 residues. Germline V lookup: CDR1 MNHEY, CDR2 SMNVEV (reference sequence). Trimming shortened V by 3 bases and J by 2 bases, and 8 bases separated the two germline ends. The CDR3 nucleotides read TGTGCCAGCAGTTTCGTGGGAACCTACGAGCAGTACTTC. Its translation: CASSFVGTYEQYF.

As for this clone: The same CDR3 arises from other DNA sequences in this sample as well. The J gene is TRBJ2-3, the V gene TRBV30, with a possible D match to TRBD1 (6 bases). The germline CDR1 and CDR2 sequences are GTSNPN and SVGIG (reference sequence). Trimming pared 0 bases from V and 1 base from J, leaving 8 bases between. This CDR3 contains 14 residues. CDR3 sequence reads: CAWSVPGGTDTQYF. The CDR3, as DNA: TGTGCCTGGAGTGTACCAGGGGGCACAGATACGCAGTATTTT.

This chain connects TRBV18 to TRBJ2-1, with TRBD2 matching 8 bases. Germline V CDR1 and CDR2: KGHSH, LQKENI. The CDR3 loop spans 15 amino acids. J lost 2 bases, V lost 5 bases, and 5 bases had no gene match. CDR3 sequence (DNA): TGTGCCAGCTCAACCGGACTAGCCCCCTACAATGAGCAGTTCTTC. Translating it yields CASSTGLAPYNEQFF.